Listed here are 5 T cell receptor beta chains from one sample, sequenced in a study of CD8+ T cells in alopecia areata. cDNA serving as the sequencing template came from extracted, reverse transcribed RNA. Using immunoSEQ multiplex PCR, the repertoire was profiled, and TCRdb retains in-frame clones only, with some absent. Found here are roughly 110,000 clones, roughly three fifths of them singletons; the top ten hold less than 15%. As for treatment: oral pan-JAK inhibitor, 5-10 mg twice daily. This specimen was CD8+ T cells sorted from blood, taken at week 24, from a patient treated with tofacitinib. These receptors all stem from a human donor with alopecia areata.

V usage is TRBV5-4 and J usage is TRBJ2-7; D remains unclear. Germline V lookup: CDR1 SGHNT, CDR2 YYREEE (reference sequence). Trimming left V 3 bases short and J 0 bases short, with 4 bases between. This CDR3 has 12 residues. In DNA form, the CDR3 reads TGTGCCAGCAGCTCTTCCTCCTACGAGCAGTACTTC. Translation gives CASSSSSYEQYF.

This chain connects TRBV9 to TRBJ2-2; no firm D call. V lost 4 bases and J 5 bases, leaving 9 bases between the germline ends. Germline lookup yields CDR1 SGDLS and CDR2 YYNGEE. The CDR3 runs to 13 residues. The chain's CDR3 is CASSSSRTGELFF. The CDR3 nucleotides read TGTGCCAGCAGCTCCTCCCGGACCGGGGAGCTGTTTTTT.

This clone came up once. This chain joins TRBV13 and TRBJ1-5; D ambiguous. The CDR3 is made up of 13 amino acids. Germline CDR1 and CDR2: PRHDT and FYEKMQ (reference sequence). V dropped 6 bases and J dropped 6 bases, with 12 bases sitting between them. Here the CDR3 reads CASSPGAAQPQHF. Written as DNA, the CDR3 is TGTGCCAGCAGTCCTGGTGCGGCTCAGCCCCAGCATTTT.

In its sample, this clone is medium-sized (0.01 to 0.1%). This rearrangement joins TRBV6-5 to TRBJ2-2, with 10 bases lining up with TRBD2. Germline CDR1 reads MNHEY; CDR2 reads SVGAGI. Trimming cost V 2 bases and J 3 bases; bases outside gene matches: 0. The length of the CDR3 is 15 residues. The CDR3 region is CASSYGTSDTGELFF. Here the CDR3 DNA reads TGTGCCAGCAGTTACGGGACTAGCGACACCGGGGAGCTGTTTTTT.

This chain links TRBV6-6 with TRBJ1-1, with D possibly TRBD1 on 5 matching bases. V shed 2 bases and J shed 1 base, with 11 bases lying between them. Germline CDR1 MNHNY, CDR2 SVGAGI (reference sequence). The CDR3 is 15 amino acids. The CDR3 here is CASSYEGTRNTEAFF. CDR3 coding DNA: TGTGCCAGCAGTTACGAGGGGACGAGGAACACTGAAGCTTTCTTT.